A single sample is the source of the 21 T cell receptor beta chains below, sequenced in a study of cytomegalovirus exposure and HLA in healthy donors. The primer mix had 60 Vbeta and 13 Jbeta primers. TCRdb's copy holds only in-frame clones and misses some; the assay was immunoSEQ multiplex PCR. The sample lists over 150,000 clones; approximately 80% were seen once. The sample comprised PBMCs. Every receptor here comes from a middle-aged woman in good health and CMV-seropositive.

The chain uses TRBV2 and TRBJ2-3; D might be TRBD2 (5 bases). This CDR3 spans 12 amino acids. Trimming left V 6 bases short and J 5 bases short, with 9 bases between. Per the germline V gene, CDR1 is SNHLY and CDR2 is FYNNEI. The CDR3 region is CASSGLVDTQYF. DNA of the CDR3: TGTGCCAGCAGCGGACTCGTAGATACGCAGTATTTT.

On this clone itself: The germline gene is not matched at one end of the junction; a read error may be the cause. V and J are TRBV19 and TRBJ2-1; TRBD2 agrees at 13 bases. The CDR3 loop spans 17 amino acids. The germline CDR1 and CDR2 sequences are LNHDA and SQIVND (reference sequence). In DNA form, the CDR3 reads TGTGCCAGTAGTCGGGGACTAGCGGGAAACTCGTACAATGAGCGGTTCTTC. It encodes CASSRGLAGNSYNERFF.

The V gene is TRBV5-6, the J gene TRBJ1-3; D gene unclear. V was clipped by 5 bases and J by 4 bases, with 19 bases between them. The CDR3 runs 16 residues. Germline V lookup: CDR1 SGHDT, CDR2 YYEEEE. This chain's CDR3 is CASSPAPQKYGNTIYF. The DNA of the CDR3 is TGTGCCAGCAGTCCCGCCCCCCAGAAGTACGGAAACACCATATATTTT.

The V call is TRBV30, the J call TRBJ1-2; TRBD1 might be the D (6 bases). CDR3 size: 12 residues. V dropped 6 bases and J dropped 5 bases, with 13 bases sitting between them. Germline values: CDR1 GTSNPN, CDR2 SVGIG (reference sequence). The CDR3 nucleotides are TGTGCCTGCAGCCGGGACATATATGGCTACACCTTC. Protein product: CACSRDIYGYTF. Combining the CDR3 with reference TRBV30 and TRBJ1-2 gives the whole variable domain SQTIHQWPATLVQPVGSPLSLECTVEGTSNPNLYWYRQAAGRGLQLLFYSVGIGQISSEVPQNLSASRPQDRQFILSSKKLLLSDSGFYLCACSRDIYGYTFGSGTRLTVV.

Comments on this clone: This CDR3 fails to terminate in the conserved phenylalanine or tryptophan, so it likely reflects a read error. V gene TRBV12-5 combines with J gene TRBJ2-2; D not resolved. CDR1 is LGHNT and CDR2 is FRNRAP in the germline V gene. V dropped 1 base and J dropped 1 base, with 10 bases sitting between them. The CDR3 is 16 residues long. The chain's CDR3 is CASGLGNTLNTGELFS. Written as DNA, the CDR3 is TGTGCTAGTGGTTTGGGGAACACCTTGAACACCGGGGAGCTGTTTTCT.

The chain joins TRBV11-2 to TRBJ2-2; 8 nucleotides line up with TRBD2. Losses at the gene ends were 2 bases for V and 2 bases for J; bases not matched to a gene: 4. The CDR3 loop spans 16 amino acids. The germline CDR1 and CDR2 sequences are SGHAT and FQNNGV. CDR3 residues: CASSLFLAGNTGELFF. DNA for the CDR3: TGTGCCAGCAGCTTATTCCTAGCGGGCAACACCGGGGAGCTGTTTTTT.

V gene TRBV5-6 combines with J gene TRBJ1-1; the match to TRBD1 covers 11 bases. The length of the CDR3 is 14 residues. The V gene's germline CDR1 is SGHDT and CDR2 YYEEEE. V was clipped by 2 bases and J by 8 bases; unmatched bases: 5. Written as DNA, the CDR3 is TGTGCCAGCAGCTTCGGACAGGGGGCGGGAGAAGCTTTCTTT. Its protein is CASSFGQGAGEAFF.

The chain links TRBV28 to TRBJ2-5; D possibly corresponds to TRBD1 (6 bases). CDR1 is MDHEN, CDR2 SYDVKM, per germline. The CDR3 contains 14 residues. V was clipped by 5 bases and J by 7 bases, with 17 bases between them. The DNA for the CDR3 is TGTGCCAGCAGTCAGGGGACCTTGAGGGGGACCCAGTACTTC. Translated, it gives CASSQGTLRGTQYF.

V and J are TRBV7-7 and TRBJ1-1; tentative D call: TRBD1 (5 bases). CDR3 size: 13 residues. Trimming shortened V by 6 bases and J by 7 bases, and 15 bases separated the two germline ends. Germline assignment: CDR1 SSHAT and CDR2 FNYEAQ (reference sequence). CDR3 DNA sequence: TGTGCCAGCAGTATTCAGGGAAGGGGTGAAGCTTTCTTT. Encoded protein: CASSIQGRGEAFF.

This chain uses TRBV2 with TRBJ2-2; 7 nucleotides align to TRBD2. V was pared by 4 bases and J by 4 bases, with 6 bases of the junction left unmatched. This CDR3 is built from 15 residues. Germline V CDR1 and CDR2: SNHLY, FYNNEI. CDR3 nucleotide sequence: TGTGCCAGCAGTGGGGTTAGCGGGCCCACCGGGGAGCTGTTTTTT. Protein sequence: CASSGVSGPTGELFF.

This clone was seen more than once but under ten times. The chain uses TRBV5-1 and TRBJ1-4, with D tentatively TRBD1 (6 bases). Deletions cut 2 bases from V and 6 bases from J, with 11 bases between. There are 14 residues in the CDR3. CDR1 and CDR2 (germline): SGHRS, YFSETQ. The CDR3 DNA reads TGCGCCAGCAGCTTACAGGGACTAGATGAAAAACTGTTTTTT. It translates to CASSLQGLDEKLFF.

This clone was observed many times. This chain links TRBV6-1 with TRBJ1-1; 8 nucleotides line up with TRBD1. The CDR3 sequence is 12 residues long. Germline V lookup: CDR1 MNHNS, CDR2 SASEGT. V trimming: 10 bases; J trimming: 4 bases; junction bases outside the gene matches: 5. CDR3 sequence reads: CATARGPTEAFF. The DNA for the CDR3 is TGTGCCACAGCCAGGGGGCCCACTGAAGCTTTCTTT.

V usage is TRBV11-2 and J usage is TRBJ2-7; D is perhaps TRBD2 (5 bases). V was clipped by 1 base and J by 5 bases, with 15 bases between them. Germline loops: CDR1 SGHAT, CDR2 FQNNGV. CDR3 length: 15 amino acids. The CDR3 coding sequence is TGTGCCAGCAGCTTAGTCGTTCCCGTCGGGAACGAGCAGTACTTC. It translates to CASSLVVPVGNEQYF.

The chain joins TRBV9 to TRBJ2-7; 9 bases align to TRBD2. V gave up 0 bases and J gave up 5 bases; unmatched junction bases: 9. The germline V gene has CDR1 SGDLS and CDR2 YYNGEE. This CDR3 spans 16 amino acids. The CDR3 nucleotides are TGTGCCAGCAGCGTAGCAGCGGGGGGATTTACGGACGAGCAGTACTTC. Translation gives CASSVAAGGFTDEQYF.

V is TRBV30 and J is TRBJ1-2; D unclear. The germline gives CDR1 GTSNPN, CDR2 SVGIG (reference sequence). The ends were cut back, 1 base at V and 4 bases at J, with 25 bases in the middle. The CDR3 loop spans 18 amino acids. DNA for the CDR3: TGTGCCTGGAGTGGGAGAGGGCAATCCCCACCAACCGGCTATGGCTACACCTTC. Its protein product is CAWSGRGQSPPTGYGYTF.

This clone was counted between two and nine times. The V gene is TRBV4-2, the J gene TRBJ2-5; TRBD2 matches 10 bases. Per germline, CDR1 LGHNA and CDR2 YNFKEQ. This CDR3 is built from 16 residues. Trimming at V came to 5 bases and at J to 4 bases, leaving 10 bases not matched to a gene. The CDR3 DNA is TGTGCCAGCAGCTTGGGGCTAGCGGGGGAAATAGAGACCCAGTACTTC. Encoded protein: CASSLGLAGEIETQYF.

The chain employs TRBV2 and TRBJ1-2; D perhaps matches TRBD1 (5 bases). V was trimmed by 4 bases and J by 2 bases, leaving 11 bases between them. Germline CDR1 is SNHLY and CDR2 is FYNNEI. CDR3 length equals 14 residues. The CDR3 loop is CASSGGLGNYGYTF. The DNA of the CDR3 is TGTGCCAGCAGTGGGGGCCTGGGAAACTATGGCTACACCTTC.

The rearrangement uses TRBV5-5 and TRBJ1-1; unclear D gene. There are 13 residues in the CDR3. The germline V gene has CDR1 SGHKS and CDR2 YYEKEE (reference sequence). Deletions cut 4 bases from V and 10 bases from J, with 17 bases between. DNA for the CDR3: TGTGCCAGCAGCCCTACCGCGGGAGAAGGAGCTTTCTTT. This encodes CASSPTAGEGAFF. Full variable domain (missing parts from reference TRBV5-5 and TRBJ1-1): DAGVTQSPTHLIKTRGQQVTLRCSPISGHKSVSWYQQVLGQGPQFIFQYYEKEERGRGNFPDRFSARQFPNYSSELNVNALLLGDSALYLCASSPTAGEGAFFGQGTRLTVV.

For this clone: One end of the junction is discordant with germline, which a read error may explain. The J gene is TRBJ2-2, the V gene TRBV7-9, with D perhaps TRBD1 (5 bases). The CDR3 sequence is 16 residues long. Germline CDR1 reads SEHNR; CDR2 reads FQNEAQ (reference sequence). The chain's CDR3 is CSSSSSTAMNTGELFF. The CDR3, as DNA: TGTTCCAGCAGCTCGTCGACAGCAATGAACACCGGGGAGCTGTTTTTT.

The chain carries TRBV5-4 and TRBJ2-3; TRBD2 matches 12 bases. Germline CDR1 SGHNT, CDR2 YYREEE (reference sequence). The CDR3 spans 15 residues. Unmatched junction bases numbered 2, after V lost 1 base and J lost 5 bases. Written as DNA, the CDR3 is TGTGCCAGCAGCTTGATGACTAGCGGGAGAGATACGCAGTATTTT. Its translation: CASSLMTSGRDTQYF.

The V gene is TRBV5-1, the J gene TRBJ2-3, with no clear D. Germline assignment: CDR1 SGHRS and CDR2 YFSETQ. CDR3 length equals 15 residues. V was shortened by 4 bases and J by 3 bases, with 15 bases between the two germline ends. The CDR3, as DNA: TGCGCCAGCAGCCCCAACCTGGGCAGTACAGATACGCAGTATTTT. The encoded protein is CASSPNLGSTDTQYF.